This T cell receptor beta chain is drawn from a study of T cells in localized non-small cell lung cancer. Data came from immunoSEQ multiplex PCR; TCRdb stores just in-frame clones and leaves some out. The sample yields roughly 36,000 clones, roughly 80% seen once. The material was PBMCs, obtained before any cancer treatment. This receptor was obtained from a woman aged 35-75 years with stage II squamous cell lung carcinoma.

Here the CDR3 reads CASSPAHGRRRVADGYTF. Here the CDR3 DNA reads TGTGCCAGCAGCCCCGCGCACGGTCGGCGCCGGGTGGCGGATGGCTACACCTTC. The chain uses TRBV7-2 and TRBJ1-2, with no clear D. The ends were cut back, 5 bases at V and 6 bases at J, with 28 bases in the middle. The CDR3 loop spans 18 amino acids. Germline V CDR1 and CDR2: SGHTA, FQGNSA.